This T cell receptor beta chain stems from a study of cytomegalovirus exposure and HLA in healthy donors. CDR3 length: 14 amino acids. Trimming pared 0 bases from V and 3 bases from J, leaving 9 bases between. Germline CDR1 is SGHTA and CDR2 is FQGNSA. Notes on the study in general: In a later analysis, compared with equally common non-associated chains, HLA-associated beta chains were more expanded.

With respect to this clone: Its antigen is still unknown.

This PCR relied on a set of 60 Vbeta primers and 13 Jbeta primers. Generated by immunoSEQ multiplex PCR, the TCRdb table keeps only in-frame clones and is missing some. The sample lists some 200,000 clones; roughly 80% were seen once. This chain uses TRBV7-2 with TRBJ2-7; tentative D call: TRBD1 (6 bases). The sequenced material came from PBMCs. This sequence originates from a woman younger than 35 in good health and CMV-seronegative. In nucleotides, the CDR3 is TGTGCCAGCAGCTTAGCCCTACAGGGCTACGAGCAGTACTTC. Protein sequence: CASSLALQGYEQYF.